The 19 T cell receptor beta chains below all came from one sample that was sequenced in a study of CD4 T cells in relation to SARS-CoV-2 and coronaviruses. No antigen has been identified for these receptors. Unexposed donor CD4+ T cells date from 2011-2018, before the COVID-19 pandemic. Isolation of CD4+ T cells took place after roughly nine days in culture. Using immunoSEQ multiplex PCR, the repertoire was profiled, and TCRdb retains in-frame clones only, with some absent. The data hold approximately 18,000 clones, with 82% observed a single time. Sequences were obtained from CD4+ T cells from PBMCs, cultured in vitro. These receptors were taken from a human donor in good health.

The chain links TRBV5-1 to TRBJ2-7; possible D gene TRBD1, 5 bases. This CDR3 is 15 amino acids long. The germline V gene has CDR1 SGHRS and CDR2 YFSETQ. The ends were cut back, 4 bases at V and 1 base at J, with 15 bases in the middle. The CDR3 loop is CASSPLGQISYEQYF. In DNA, the CDR3 is TGCGCCAGCAGCCCGCTGGGGCAGATTTCCTACGAGCAGTACTTC. Together with reference TRBV5-1 and TRBJ2-7, the CDR3 gives the full variable domain: KAGVTQTPRYLIKTRGQQVTLSCSPISGHRSVSWYQQTPGQGLQFLFEYFSETQRNKGNFPGRFSGRQFSNSRSEMNVSTLELGDSALYLCASSPLGQISYEQYFGPGTRLTVT.

The CDR3 DNA reads TGTGCCAGCTCACCACGACTAGCGGGAGACACCGGGGAGCTGTTTTTT. Encoded protein: CASSPRLAGDTGELFF. V and J are TRBV18 and TRBJ2-2; the match to TRBD2 covers 12 bases. The germline CDR1 and CDR2 sequences are KGHSH and LQKENI. CDR3 size: 16 residues. After removal of 1 base from V and 3 bases from J, the junction contained 0 bases not matched to a gene.

This clone was detected once. This chain joins TRBV4-2 and TRBJ2-5; TRBD2 aligns across 10 bases. Germline CDR1 LGHNA, CDR2 YNFKEQ. The CDR3 sequence is 17 residues long. With V trimmed by 4 bases and J by 3 bases, 11 bases remained unmatched. The chain's CDR3 is CASSPPRVLAGEETQYF. CDR3 sequence (DNA): TGTGCCAGCAGCCCCCCGAGGGTCCTAGCGGGGGAAGAGACCCAGTACTTC.

There are a few counts of this clone. The V call is TRBV6-2 or TRBV6-3, the J call TRBJ1-2, with 8 nucleotides matching TRBD1. The CDR3 covers 14 residues. V trimming: 2 bases; J trimming: 4 bases; junction bases outside the gene matches: 3. From germline, CDR1 is MNHEY and CDR2 SVGEGT. The CDR3, as DNA: TGTGCCAGCAGTTACCCCGACAGGGGCTATGGCTACACCTTC. Translating gives CASSYPDRGYGYTF.

This chain uses TRBV5-6 with TRBJ1-5, with 7 bases lining up with TRBD1. V was pared by 0 bases and J by 5 bases, with 2 bases of the junction left unmatched. Germline V CDR1 and CDR2: SGHDT, YYEEEE. CDR3 size: 14 residues. The CDR3 is CASSLAGGDQPQHF. CDR3 nucleotides: TGTGCCAGCAGCTTGGCAGGGGGGGATCAGCCCCAGCATTTT. The variable domain in full, with the rest retrieved from reference TRBV5-6 and TRBJ1-5, is DAGVTQSPTHLIKTRGQQVTLRCSPKSGHDTVSWYQQALGQGPQFIFQYYEEEERQRGNFPDRFSGHQFPNYSSELNVNALLLGDSALYLCASSLAGGDQPQHFGDGTRLSIL.

The CDR3 sequence is CASSLNRARNGYTF. CDR3 DNA sequence: TGTGCCAGCAGTTTAAACAGGGCGAGGAATGGCTACACCTTC. V is TRBV28 and J is TRBJ1-2; maybe TRBD1 (6 bases). Trimming removed 2 bases from V and 6 bases from J, with 13 bases in between. CDR3 length: 14 amino acids. Looked up from germline, CDR1 is MDHEN and CDR2 is SYDVKM.

The rearrangement uses TRBV27 and TRBJ1-2, with 9 bases that match TRBD1. With 5 bases clipped from V and 5 bases from J, the junction kept 6 bases outside the gene matches. Germline V gives CDR1 MNHEY, CDR2 SMNVEV (reference sequence). CDR3 length: 14 residues. This chain's CDR3 is CASSRDRDPYGYTF. CDR3 coding DNA: TGTGCCAGCAGTCGGGACAGGGACCCTTATGGCTACACCTTC.

The chain has TRBV19 and TRBJ2-4; TRBD1 aligns across 7 bases. Trimming cost V 0 bases and J 9 bases; bases outside gene matches: 8. This CDR3 is 15 amino acids long. Germline CDR1 and CDR2: LNHDA and SQIVND (reference sequence). DNA for the CDR3: TGTGCCAGTAGTATAGATCCGACAGGGAGAAGCATTCAGTACTTC. Its protein product is CASSIDPTGRSIQYF.

This clone was seen more than once but under ten times. The chain combines TRBV3-1 (or the pseudogene TRBV3-2) with TRBJ1-2; possibly TRBD1 for D (5 bases). Trimming pared 6 bases from V and 5 bases from J, leaving 10 bases between. The germline gives CDR1 LGHDT, CDR2 YNNKEL (reference sequence). The CDR3 runs 12 residues. CDR3 loop: CASRMGGYGYTF. DNA of the CDR3: TGTGCCAGCAGAATGGGGGGTTATGGCTACACCTTC.

This clone occurred once. This chain links TRBV5-6 with TRBJ1-1, with TRBD1 matching 7 bases. This CDR3 has 13 residues. V was pared by 5 bases and J by 4 bases, with 5 bases of the junction left unmatched. The V gene's germline CDR1 is SGHDT and CDR2 YYEEEE. The CDR3: CASRAWDSTEAFF. The CDR3 DNA sequence: TGTGCCAGCAGAGCCTGGGACAGCACTGAAGCTTTCTTT. The full variable domain, in which reference TRBV5-6 and TRBJ1-1 provide the parts outside the CDR3, is DAGVTQSPTHLIKTRGQQVTLRCSPKSGHDTVSWYQQALGQGPQFIFQYYEEEERQRGNFPDRFSGHQFPNYSSELNVNALLLGDSALYLCASRAWDSTEAFFGQGTRLTVV.

The chain links TRBV5-1 to TRBJ2-2; the D is unclear. The germline V gene encodes CDR1 SGHRS and CDR2 YFSETQ. V was clipped by 0 bases and J by 3 bases, with 9 bases between them. CDR3 size: 15 residues. In nucleotides, the CDR3 is TGCGCCAGCAGCTTGGAGACCCCCTACACCGGGGAGCTGTTTTTT. This encodes CASSLETPYTGELFF.

This clone was counted between two and nine times. V is TRBV7-9 and J is TRBJ2-1; TRBD2 is a possible D gene (6 bases). Germline V gene data show CDR1 as SEHNR and CDR2 as FQNEAQ (reference sequence). The CDR3 extends over 14 amino acids. V gave up 1 base and J gave up 9 bases, with 13 bases separating them. The CDR3 DNA sequence: TGTGCCAGCAGCTTAGAGCGGAGGGCGATTGAGCAGTTCTTC. Translation: CASSLERRAIEQFF. The full variable domain, rest sourced from reference TRBV7-9 and TRBJ2-1, is DTGVSQNPRHKITKRGQNVTFRCDPISEHNRLYWYRQTLGQGPEFLTYFQNEAQLEKSRLLSDRFSAERPKGSFSTLEIQRTEQGDSAMYLCASSLERRAIEQFFGPGTRLTVL.

The rearrangement links TRBV30 to TRBJ1-5, with D unclear. This CDR3 is built from 14 residues. Trimming pared 0 bases from V and 2 bases from J, leaving 8 bases between. Germline CDR1 and CDR2: GTSNPN and SVGIG (reference sequence). The CDR3: CAWSVSSGNQPQHF. CDR3 nucleotide sequence: TGTGCCTGGAGTGTAAGTTCGGGCAATCAGCCCCAGCATTTT.

V usage is TRBV9 and J usage is TRBJ1-5; unclear D gene. The V and J ends lost 0 bases and 6 bases respectively, with 19 bases between them. Germline V gene sequence: CDR1 SGDLS, CDR2 YYNGEE. The CDR3 has 17 amino acids. The CDR3 sequence is CASSVAHGEGVGQPQHF. The CDR3 nucleotides read TGTGCCAGCAGCGTAGCTCACGGGGAGGGCGTTGGTCAGCCCCAGCATTTT.

This clone is classed as medium-sized. The rearrangement links TRBV7-8 to TRBJ1-6, with D unclear. The ends were cut back, 5 bases at V and 9 bases at J, with 17 bases in the middle. CDR3 length: 15 residues. Looked up from germline, CDR1 is SGHVS and CDR2 is FQNEAQ. The CDR3, as DNA: TGTGCCAGCAGCCCACGGGAGGGTATTAGTTCACCCCTCCACTTT. Protein: CASSPREGISSPLHF.

The rearrangement joins TRBV9 to TRBJ2-7; TRBD2 agrees at 9 bases. Germline CDR1 reads SGDLS; CDR2 reads YYNGEE. The CDR3 consists of 15 residues. The V gene end was trimmed by 0 bases and the J gene end by 2 bases; junction bases not matched to a gene: 3. The CDR3 here is CASSVGLAGTYEQYF. In DNA, the CDR3 is TGTGCCAGCAGCGTAGGGCTAGCGGGAACCTACGAGCAGTACTTC. Full variable domain (remainder filled in from reference TRBV9 and TRBJ2-7): DSGVTQTPKHLITATGQRVTLRCSPRSGDLSVYWYQQSLDQGLQFLIQYYNGEERAKGNILERFSAQQFPDLHSELNLSSLELGDSALYFCASSVGLAGTYEQYFGPGTRLTVT.

The DNA of the CDR3 is TGCGCCAGCAGCCCACTAGCGGGGGTGGACATTCAGTACTTC. Translated, it gives CASSPLAGVDIQYF. The chain uses TRBV5-1 and TRBJ2-4; 11 nucleotides agree with TRBD2. The CDR3 runs 14 residues. The ends lost 4 bases at V and 8 bases at J; junction bases unmatched: 5. Germline V gene sequence: CDR1 SGHRS, CDR2 YFSETQ.

The CDR3 DNA is TGTGCCAGCAGAACAGCTAACTATGGCTACACCTTC. This translates into CASRTANYGYTF. The chain employs TRBV3-1 (or the pseudogene TRBV3-2) and TRBJ1-2; D is unresolved. Germline V gene sequence: CDR1 LGHDT, CDR2 YNNKEL (reference sequence). CDR3 length: 12 amino acids. Trimming stripped 6 bases from V and 0 bases from J, with 5 bases between.

The gene calls are TRBV14 and TRBJ1-6; 11 nucleotides line up with TRBD1. Germline V gene lookup returns CDR1 SGHDN and CDR2 FVKESK. V was clipped by 4 bases and J by 1 base; unmatched bases: 9. The CDR3 length is 19 residues. This CDR3 is CASSLGTGGLRSYNSPLHF. The CDR3 DNA follows: TGTGCCAGCAGCCTAGGGACAGGGGGGTTAAGGTCCTATAATTCACCCCTCCACTTT.